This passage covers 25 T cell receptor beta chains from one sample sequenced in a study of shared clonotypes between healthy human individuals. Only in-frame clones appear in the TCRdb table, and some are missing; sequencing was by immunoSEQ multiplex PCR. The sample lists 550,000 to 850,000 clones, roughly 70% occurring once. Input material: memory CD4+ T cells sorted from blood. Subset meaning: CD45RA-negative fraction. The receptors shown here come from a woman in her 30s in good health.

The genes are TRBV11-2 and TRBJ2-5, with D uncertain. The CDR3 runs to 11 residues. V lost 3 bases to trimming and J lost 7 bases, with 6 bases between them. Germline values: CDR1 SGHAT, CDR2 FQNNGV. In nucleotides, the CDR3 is TGTGCCAGCAGCTTCGAAAGGACCCAGTACTTC. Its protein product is CASSFERTQYF.

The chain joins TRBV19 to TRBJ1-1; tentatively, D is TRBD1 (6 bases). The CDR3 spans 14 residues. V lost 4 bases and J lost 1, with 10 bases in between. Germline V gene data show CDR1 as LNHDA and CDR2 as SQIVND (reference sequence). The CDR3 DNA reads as TGTGCCAGTAGTACCCGACAGGAGAACACTGAAGCTTTCTTT. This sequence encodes CASSTRQENTEAFF.

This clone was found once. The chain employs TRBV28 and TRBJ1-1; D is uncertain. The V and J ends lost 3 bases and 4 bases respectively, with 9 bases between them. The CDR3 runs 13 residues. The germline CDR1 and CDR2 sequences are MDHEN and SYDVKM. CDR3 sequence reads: CASSFLGSTEAFF. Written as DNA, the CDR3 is TGTGCCAGCAGTTTTTTGGGTAGCACTGAAGCTTTCTTT.

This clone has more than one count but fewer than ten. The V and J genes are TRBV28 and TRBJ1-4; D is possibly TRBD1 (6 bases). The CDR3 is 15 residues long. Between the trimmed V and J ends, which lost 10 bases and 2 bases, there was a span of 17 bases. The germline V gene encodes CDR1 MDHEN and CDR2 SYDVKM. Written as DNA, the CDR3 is TGTGCCACCCAAACGAGACAGGACACTAATGAAAAACTGTTTTTT. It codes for CATQTRQDTNEKLFF.

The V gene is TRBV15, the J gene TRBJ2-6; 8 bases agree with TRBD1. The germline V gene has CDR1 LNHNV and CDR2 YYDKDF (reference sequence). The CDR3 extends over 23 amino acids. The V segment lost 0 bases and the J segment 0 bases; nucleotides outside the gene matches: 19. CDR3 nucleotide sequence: TGTGCCACCAGCAGAGATTTTTGGTTGGGAGGACAGGGTAACACCTCTGGGGCCAACGTCCTGACTTTC. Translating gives CATSRDFWLGGQGNTSGANVLTF.

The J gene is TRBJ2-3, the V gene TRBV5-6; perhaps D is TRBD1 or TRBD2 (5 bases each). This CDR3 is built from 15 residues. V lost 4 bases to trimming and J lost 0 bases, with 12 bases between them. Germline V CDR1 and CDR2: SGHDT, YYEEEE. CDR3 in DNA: TGTGCCAGCAGCACTGGGACCACTAGCACAGATACGCAGTATTTT. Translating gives CASSTGTTSTDTQYF. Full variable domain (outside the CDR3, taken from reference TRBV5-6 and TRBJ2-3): DAGVTQSPTHLIKTRGQQVTLRCSPKSGHDTVSWYQQALGQGPQFIFQYYEEEERQRGNFPDRFSGHQFPNYSSELNVNALLLGDSALYLCASSTGTTSTDTQYFGPGTRLTVL.

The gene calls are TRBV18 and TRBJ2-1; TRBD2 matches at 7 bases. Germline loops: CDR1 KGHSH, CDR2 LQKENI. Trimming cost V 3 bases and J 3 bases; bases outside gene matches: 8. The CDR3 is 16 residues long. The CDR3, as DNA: TGTGCCAGCTCACCGAATCGGGGGGACCGCTACAATGAGCAGTTCTTC. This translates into CASSPNRGDRYNEQFF. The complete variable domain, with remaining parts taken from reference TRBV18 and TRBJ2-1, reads NAGVMQNPRHLVRRRGQEARLRCSPMKGHSHVYWYRQLPEEGLKFMVYLQKENIIDESGMPKERFSAEFPKEGPSILRIQQVVRGDSAAYFCASSPNRGDRYNEQFFGPGTRLTVL.

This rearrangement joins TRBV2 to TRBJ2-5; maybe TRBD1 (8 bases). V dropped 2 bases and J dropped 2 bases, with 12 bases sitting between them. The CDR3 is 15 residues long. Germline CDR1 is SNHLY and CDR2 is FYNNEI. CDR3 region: CASSEPQGGQETQYF. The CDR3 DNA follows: TGTGCCAGCAGTGAACCACAGGGGGGGCAAGAGACCCAGTACTTC.

CDR3 amino acids: CASSPQGARDEQFF. CDR3 bases: TGTGCCAGCAGTCCACAGGGGGCGAGGGATGAGCAGTTCTTC. The chain carries TRBV27 and TRBJ2-1, with 9 bases identical to TRBD1. CDR1 is MNHEY, CDR2 SMNVEV, per germline (reference sequence). CDR3 length: 14 residues. Losses at the gene ends were 5 bases for V and 8 bases for J; bases not matched to a gene: 7.

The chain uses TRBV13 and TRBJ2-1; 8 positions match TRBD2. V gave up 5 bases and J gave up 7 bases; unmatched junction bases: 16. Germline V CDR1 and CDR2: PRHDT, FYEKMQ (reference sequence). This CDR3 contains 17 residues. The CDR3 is CASSTGSGIGSNNEQFF. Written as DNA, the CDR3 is TGTGCCAGCAGCACGGGTAGCGGGATCGGATCCAATAATGAGCAGTTCTTC.

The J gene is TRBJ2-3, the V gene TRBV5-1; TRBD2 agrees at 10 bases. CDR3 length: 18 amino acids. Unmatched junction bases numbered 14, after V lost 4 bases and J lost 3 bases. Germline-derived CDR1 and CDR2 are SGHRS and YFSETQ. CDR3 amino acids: CASSRKKTTSGVTDTQYF. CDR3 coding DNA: TGCGCCAGCAGCCGAAAGAAAACAACTAGCGGGGTAACAGATACGCAGTATTTT.

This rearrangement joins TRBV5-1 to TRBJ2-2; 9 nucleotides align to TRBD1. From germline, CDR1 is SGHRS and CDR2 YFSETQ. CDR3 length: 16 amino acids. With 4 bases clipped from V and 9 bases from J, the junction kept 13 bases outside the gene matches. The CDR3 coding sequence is TGCGCCAGCAGCCCAGGGGGACAGGGAAGATTCAGGGAGCTGTTTTTT. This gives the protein CASSPGGQGRFRELFF.

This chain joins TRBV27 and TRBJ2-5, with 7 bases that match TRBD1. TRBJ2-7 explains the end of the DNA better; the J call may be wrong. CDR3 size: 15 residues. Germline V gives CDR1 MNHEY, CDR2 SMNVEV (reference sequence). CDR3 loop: CASSFSDRATYEQYF. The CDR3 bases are TGTGCCAGCAGCTTTAGCGACAGGGCCACCTACGAGCAGTACTTC.

DNA for the CDR3: TGTGCCAGCAGTGACCCCAGACTCAGCTACGAGCAGTACTTC. It is translated as CASSDPRLSYEQYF. The gene calls are TRBV25-1 and TRBJ2-7, with unresolved D. Germline V gives CDR1 MGHDK, CDR2 SYGVNS. V lost 3 bases and J lost 3, with 12 bases in between. The CDR3 spans 14 residues.

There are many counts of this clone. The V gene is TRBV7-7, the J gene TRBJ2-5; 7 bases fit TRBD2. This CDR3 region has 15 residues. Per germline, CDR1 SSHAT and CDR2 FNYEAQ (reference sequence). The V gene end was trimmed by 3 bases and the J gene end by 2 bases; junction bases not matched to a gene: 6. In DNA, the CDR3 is TGTGCCAGCAGCTTCACGGGACTACCACAAGAGACCCAGTACTTC. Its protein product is CASSFTGLPQETQYF.

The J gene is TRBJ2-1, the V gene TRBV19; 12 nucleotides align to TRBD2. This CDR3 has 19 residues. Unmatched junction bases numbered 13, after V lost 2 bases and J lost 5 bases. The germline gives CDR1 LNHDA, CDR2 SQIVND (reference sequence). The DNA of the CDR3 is TGTGCCAGTAGTATATCTCGGCGCGGACTAGCGGGAACCAACAATGAGCAGTTCTTC. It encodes CASSISRRGLAGTNNEQFF.

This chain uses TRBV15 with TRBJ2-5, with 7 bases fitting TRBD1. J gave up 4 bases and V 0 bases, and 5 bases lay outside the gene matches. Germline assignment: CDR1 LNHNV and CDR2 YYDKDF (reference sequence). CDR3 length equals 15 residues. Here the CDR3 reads CATSRDQGVSETQYF. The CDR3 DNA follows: TGTGCCACCAGCAGAGATCAGGGGGTGTCAGAGACCCAGTACTTC.

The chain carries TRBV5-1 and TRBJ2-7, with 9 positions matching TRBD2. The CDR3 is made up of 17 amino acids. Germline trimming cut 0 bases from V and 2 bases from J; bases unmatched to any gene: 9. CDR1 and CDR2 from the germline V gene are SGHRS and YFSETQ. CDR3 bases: TGCGCCAGCAGCTTGGTGAGGATCCGGACTAGCGCCTACGAGCAGTACTTC. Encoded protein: CASSLVRIRTSAYEQYF.

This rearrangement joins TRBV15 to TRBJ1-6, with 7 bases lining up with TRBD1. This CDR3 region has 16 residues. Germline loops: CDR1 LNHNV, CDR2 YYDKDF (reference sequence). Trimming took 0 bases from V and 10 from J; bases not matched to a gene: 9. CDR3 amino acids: CATSRDLNRGGSPLHF. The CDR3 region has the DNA TGTGCCACCAGCAGAGATCTTAACAGGGGTGGATCACCCCTCCACTTT.

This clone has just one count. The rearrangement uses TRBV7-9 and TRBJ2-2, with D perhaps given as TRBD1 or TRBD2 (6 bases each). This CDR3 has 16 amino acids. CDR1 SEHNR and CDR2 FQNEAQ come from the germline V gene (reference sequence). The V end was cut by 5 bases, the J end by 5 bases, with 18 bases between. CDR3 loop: CASSPPGGRGTGELFF. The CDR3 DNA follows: TGTGCCAGCAGCCCACCCGGGGGCAGGGGTACCGGGGAGCTGTTTTTT.

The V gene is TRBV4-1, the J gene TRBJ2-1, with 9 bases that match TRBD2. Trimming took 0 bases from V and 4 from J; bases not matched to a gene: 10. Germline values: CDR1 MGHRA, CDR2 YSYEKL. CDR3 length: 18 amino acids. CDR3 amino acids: CASSQDIWAGGLYNEQFF. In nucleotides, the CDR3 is TGCGCCAGCAGCCAAGATATATGGGCGGGAGGGTTATACAATGAGCAGTTCTTC.

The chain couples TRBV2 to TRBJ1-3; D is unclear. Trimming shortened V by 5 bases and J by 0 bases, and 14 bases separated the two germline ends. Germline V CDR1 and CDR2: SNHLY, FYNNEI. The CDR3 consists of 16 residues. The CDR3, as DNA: TGTGCCAGCAGTCAACAGCTTCTAAGCTCTGGAAACACCATATATTTT. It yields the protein CASSQQLLSSGNTIYF.

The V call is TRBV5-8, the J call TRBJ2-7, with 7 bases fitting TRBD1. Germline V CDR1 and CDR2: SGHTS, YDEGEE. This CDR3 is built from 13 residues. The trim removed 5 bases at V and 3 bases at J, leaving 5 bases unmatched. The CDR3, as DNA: TGTGCCAGCAGTTTCGGACAGGACTACGAGCAGTACTTC. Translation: CASSFGQDYEQYF.

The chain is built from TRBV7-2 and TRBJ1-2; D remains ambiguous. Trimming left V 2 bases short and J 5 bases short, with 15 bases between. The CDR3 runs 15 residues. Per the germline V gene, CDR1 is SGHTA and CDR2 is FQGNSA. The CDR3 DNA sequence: TGTGCCAGCAGCTTAAGTCGACGGACCTCTTATGGCTACACCTTC. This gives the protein CASSLSRRTSYGYTF. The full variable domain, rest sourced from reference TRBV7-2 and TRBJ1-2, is GAGVSQSPSNKVTEKGKDVELRCDPISGHTALYWYRQSLGQGLEFLIYFQGNSAPDKSGLPSDRFSAERTGGSVSTLTIQRTQQEDSAVYLCASSLSRRTSYGYTFGSGTRLTVV.

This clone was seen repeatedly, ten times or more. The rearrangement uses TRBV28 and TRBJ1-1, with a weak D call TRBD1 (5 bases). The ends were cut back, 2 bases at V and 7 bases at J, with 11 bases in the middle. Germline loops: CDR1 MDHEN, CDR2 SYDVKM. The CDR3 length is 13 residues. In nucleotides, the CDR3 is TGTGCCAGCAGTTTAGAGCCAGGGCTTGAAGCTTTCTTT. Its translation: CASSLEPGLEAFF.